This T cell receptor beta chain originates from a study of T cell clones after liver transplantation (dated by TCRdb to about 2019). Background on the whole study: Samples were obtained from ITN030ST, a randomized trial in which withdrawal of immunosuppression was attempted within 2 years of liver transplantation. The studied cohort comprised 8 liver transplant recipients, 3 classified as tolerant and 5 as non-tolerant. Blood samples were collected pre-transplant, pre-randomization before withdrawal, and post-randomization after either full withdrawal or failed withdrawal. As an antigen-independent comparator for the donor-reactive sequences, third party-reactive TCRbeta sequences from pre-transplant MLRs were identified as well. The subjects received no induction therapy and were kept on standard immunosuppression until randomization at 12-24 months post-transplant. Of the eight recipients, a few were HCV-positive, while the remaining recipients had been transplanted for non-autoimmune, non-viral indications. Donor-reactive T cell clones were identified by TCRbeta sequencing following a pre-transplant mixed lymphocyte reaction and were subsequently tracked in post-transplant blood. Tolerance meant complete immunosuppression withdrawal for at least one year without liver enzymes rising beyond twice the upper limit of normal. The study at large found these results: Low numbers of available donor cells limited the measurable donor-reactive repertoire in a couple of subjects. Because allograft tissue specimens were not available, migration of donor-reactive T cells into the graft, rather than deletion, may have occurred. When repertoire turnover was accounted for, significantly reduced detection of donor-reactive sequences was found in 7 of 8 subjects for CD4 and in 8 of 8 subjects for CD8. A significant post-transplant decrease in circulating donor-reactive CD4 TCRbeta sequences was observed in most of the 8 subjects, irrespective of tolerance or HCV status. Because of small, heterogeneous patient numbers and non-standardized post-transplant time points, the conclusions were only preliminary. The decline in donor-reactive sequences exceeded the decline in third party-reactive sequences, suggesting partial antigen-specific deletion that was unrelated to withdrawal success.

High-throughput TCRbeta CDR3 sequencing of frozen genomic DNA was performed by immunoSEQ, with PCR amplification, mapping, bias correction and internal controls included. Per the source publication's procedure: Productive rearrangements were retained, and unique TCRbeta sequences were defined by the CDR3 nucleotide sequence together with the V and J gene. For classification of a sequence as donor-reactive, at least 5-fold expansion in CFSE-low cells relative to unstimulated pre-transplant cells and a frequency of at least 0.01% were required. Minimum frequency thresholds were set for each subject on the basis of the unstimulated sample with the lowest template count, so that a detection power of at least 90% was ensured. Jensen-Shannon divergence between the top 1000 TCRbeta sequences post- versus pre-transplant served as the measure of repertoire turnover. Two-sided Fisher's exact tests were used to test for changes in the detection of donor-reactive sequences. This immuneACCESS table, as held by TCRdb, lists in-frame sequences with V and J called but not all clones. Of the missing ones, under half trace to an unresolved V gene in checked studies; the others have no known cause. That table furnishes V, J and clone size, whereas the DNA furnished D and trimming. For this sample the table gives over 50,000 clones, of which 65% to 85% were detected only once. The ten largest clones represent roughly 8.1% of the sample.

The time point label, as the study defines it: pre-transplant. Unstimulated PBMCs, after thawing, were stained for CD3, CD4 and CD8 and then FACS-sorted into CD3+CD4+ and CD3+CD8+ populations. All 8 studied subjects were randomized to immunosuppression withdrawal. The Qiagen DNeasy Blood and Tissue Kit was used for isolation of genomic DNA. Points on this clone: Its antigen is currently not known. It has no much larger one-base neighbor in the sample; base qualities were not kept.

The junction shows trimming of 5 bases on V and 10 bases on J, plus 12 bases between the germline ends. Including the terminal cysteine and phenylalanine, the CDR3 comprises 13 residues. Solely the CDR3 DNA is kept, with 39 bases framed from the first base. Based on the germline V gene (reference sequence), the CDR1 and CDR2 sequences are LNHDA and SQIVND. This TCR was sampled from a human donor who received a liver transplant. The rearrangement combines TRBV19 with TRBJ1-6; possibly the D gene is TRBD1, per 5 matching bases. Sequencing used CD4+ T cells from blood, obtained before liver transplant. This receptor has the CDR3 CASSQGVGSPLHF. The DNA sequence is given as TGTGCCAGTAGTCAGGGAGTTGGGTCACCCCTCCACTTT. Outside the CDR3, residues come from the reference TRBV19 and TRBJ1-6 proteins, so the full variable domain is: DGGITQSPKYLFRKEGQNVTLSCEQNLNHDAMYWYRQDPGQGLRLIYYSQIVNDFQKGDIAEGYSVSREKKESFPLTVTSAQKNPTAFYLCASSQGVGSPLHFGNGTRLTVT.